This T cell receptor beta chain came from a study of vaccination and CD4 T cells after COVID-19. Sample treatment: roughly 10-day PBMC culture with coronavirus spike peptide pools or control peptides (ViraFEST assay). Before Alpha, Beta and Delta appeared in the US, convalescents tested positive (March–December 2020). The CDR3 has 16 residues. Germline CDR1 MNHNS, CDR2 SASEGT. The V segment lost 6 bases and the J segment 4 bases; nucleotides outside the gene matches: 14. This clonotype was seen only a few times. Its antigen remains unknown. CD4+ T cells that had been cultured provided DNA sequenced with the Oncomine TCR Beta short-read assay. TCRdb re-derived calls from the PCR reads in MiXCR, one entry per CDR3 protein. The sample yields some 15,000 distinct CDR3 sequences, 45% to 65% seen once.

Specimen: CD4+ T cells from blood, cultured in vitro. The clonotype originates from a human donor who had recovered from COVID-19. The chain is built from TRBV6-1 and TRBJ1-2; 7 bases align to TRBD1. This CDR3 reads CASRDRRVLQTYGYTF. CDR3 DNA sequence: TGTGCCAGCAGGGACAGGAGAGTCCTTCAAACCTATGGCTACACCTTC.